These 10 T cell receptor beta chains originate from one sample sequenced in a study of metastatic and nonmetastatic thyroid tumors. All patients were untreated before thyroid surgery. TCRdb used MiXCR to call clones anew from the PCR reads. The sample shows some 36,000 clones, about 17% of them seen only once. The specimen was blood. The receptors were gathered from a male donor with papillary thyroid cancer or a benign thyroid nodule (not recorded which). Some clones in this sample may be carry-over from other donors' samples.

This clone is judged medium-sized. The chain joins TRBV7-8 to TRBJ2-1, with 7 nucleotides matching TRBD2. This CDR3 spans 15 amino acids. J was trimmed by 6 bases and V by 7 bases; bases with no gene match: 12. In germline, CDR1 is SGHVS, CDR2 FQNEAQ. CDR3 in amino acids: CASTQDGAGSNEQFF. CDR3 bases: TGTGCCAGCACCCAAGACGGAGCGGGGTCCAATGAGCAGTTCTTC.

In its sample, this clone is medium-sized (0.01 to 0.1%). The chain combines TRBV6-1 with TRBJ2-5; 9 bases fit TRBD1. After removal of 5 bases from V and 5 bases from J, the junction contained 6 bases not matched to a gene. Germline CDR1 and CDR2: MNHNS and SASEGT. The CDR3 length is 14 residues. The CDR3 coding sequence is TGTGCCAGCAGTTTGAACAGGGGGCACGAGACCCAGTACTTC. Its protein is CASSLNRGHETQYF.

Here the CDR3 DNA reads TGCAGTGGGGCTAGCGGGAGTGTCACAGATACGCAGTATTTT. Translated, it gives CSGASGSVTDTQYF. The chain joins TRBV20-1 to TRBJ2-3; 10 positions agree with TRBD2. CDR1 is DFQATT, CDR2 SNEGSKA, per germline (reference sequence). The J segment lost 2 bases and the V segment lost 7 bases, leaving 6 bases of the junction unmatched. CDR3 length: 14 residues.

This clone was observed many times. Other DNA sequences in this specimen translate into the identical CDR3. V and J are TRBV24-1 and TRBJ1-1, with D possibly TRBD1 on 6 matching bases. Germline lookup yields CDR1 KGHDR and CDR2 SFDVKD. The CDR3 is 15 amino acids. The V and J ends lost 7 bases and 1 base respectively, with 15 bases between them. This CDR3 is CATSPSRGANTEAFF. The DNA for the CDR3 is TGTGCCACCAGCCCGTCCCGGGGGGCGAACACTGAAGCTTTCTTT.

This clone is medium-sized. The rearrangement joins TRBV12-3 or TRBV12-4 to TRBJ2-7; 7 positions match TRBD2. The CDR3 sequence is 15 residues long. J gave up 2 bases and V 0 bases, and 4 bases lay outside the gene matches. The CDR3 DNA follows: TGTGCCAGCAGTTTAGCGAGCGGGACGACCTACGAGCAGTACTTC. Translated, it gives CASSLASGTTYEQYF.

By share of the sample, this clone is medium-sized (0.01 to 0.1%). V and J are TRBV2 and TRBJ2-7; 8 bases fit TRBD2. This CDR3 is built from 13 residues. With V trimmed by 2 bases and J by 5 bases, 2 bases remained unmatched. Germline values: CDR1 SNHLY, CDR2 FYNNEI. CDR3 DNA sequence: TGTGCCAGCAGTGAAAGCGGGAGCCACGAGCAGTACTTC. Protein product: CASSESGSHEQYF.

This clone was seen ten or more times. CDR3 loop: CASSPRQSSYEQYF. The CDR3, as DNA: TGTGCCAGCAGCCCTCGCCAGAGCTCCTACGAGCAGTACTTC. The chain recombines TRBV2 with TRBJ2-7; D remains ambiguous. V lost 6 bases and J lost 0, with 12 bases in between. This CDR3 has 14 residues. Germline CDR1 reads SNHLY; CDR2 reads FYNNEI.

This clone turned up a few times. This chain links TRBV25-1 with TRBJ2-5, with D maybe TRBD2 (6 bases). Germline V gives CDR1 MGHDK, CDR2 SYGVNS. The CDR3 totals 14 residues. Trimming shortened V by 5 bases and J by 1 base, and 11 bases separated the two germline ends. Here the CDR3 reads CASSHRGGQETQYF. The CDR3 DNA reads as TGTGCCAGCAGTCATCGGGGAGGCCAAGAGACCCAGTACTTC.

The chain is built from TRBV28 and TRBJ2-1; D is ambiguous. The CDR3 is 12 residues long. The V gene lost 5 bases and the J gene lost 10 bases, with 12 bases spanning the gap. Germline-derived CDR1 and CDR2 are MDHEN and SYDVKM. The DNA of the CDR3 is TGTGCCAGCAGTCAACATCCAAGAGAGCAGTTCTTC. Translation: CASSQHPREQFF. The full variable domain, its missing parts supplied by reference TRBV28 and TRBJ2-1, is DVKVTQSSRYLVKRTGEKVFLECVQDMDHENMFWYRQDPGLGLRLIYFSYDVKMKEKGDIPEGYSVSREKKERFSLILESASTNQTSMYLCASSQHPREQFFGPGTRLTVL.

This clone was detected ten times or more. CDR3 sequence: CASSEGPPDTQYF. In DNA form, the CDR3 reads TGTGCCAGCAGTGAAGGCCCCCCCGATACGCAGTATTTT. The J gene is TRBJ2-3, the V gene TRBV6-1, with D unresolved. The CDR3 has 13 residues. Germline V gene lookup returns CDR1 MNHNS and CDR2 SASEGT. Trimming cost V 1 base and J 6 bases, with 8 bases left between them.